A selection of T cell receptor beta chains follows, all from one sample in a study of regulatory dendritic cells for organ transplantation. Sequenced by immunoSEQ multiplex PCR; TCRdb stores in-frame clones only, minus some. The sample has 20,000 to 25,000 clones, 74% seen once. Sample: memory CD4+ T cells from blood. The receptor source for this set is a human donor in good health. Both conserved end residues are part of each CDR3. A D gene is named only where the DNA matches it firmly. The listing skips clone size in some rows; elsewhere it reads once, few, many or a size class.

.	TRBJ1-1	TRBV5-1	.	TGCGCCAGCAGCTTGAACTCAGGAGAAGCTTTCTTT	CASSLNSGEAFF
.	TRBJ2-3	TRBV29-1	once	TGCAGCGTGGAGATAGGGGGGGATAGAACGCAGTATTTT	CSVEIGGDRTQYF
TRBD2	TRBJ2-1	TRBV7-9	once	TGTGCCAGCAGCTTCGGACTAGCACAAGACAATGAGCAGTTCTTC	CASSFGLAQDNEQFF
.	TRBJ1-1	TRBV5-4	.	TGTGCCAGCAGCCTAGAGCCAATCCCGGGCACTGAAGCTTTCTTT	CASSLEPIPGTEAFF
.	TRBJ1-2	TRBV28	.	TGTGCCAGCAGTCCACTACGGACCGGGGGAGGCTACACCTTC	CASSPLRTGGGYTF
TRBD1	TRBJ1-1	TRBV19	few	TGTGCCAGTAGTCCTCGACGGGACAGGGGGTCCCGCGCAGCTTTCTTT	CASSPRRDRGSRAAFF
.	TRBJ2-6	TRBV19	few	TGTGCCAGTAGAGGGGCGTTCGGGGCCAACGTCCTGACTTTC	CASRGAFGANVLTF
.	TRBJ2-1	TRBV7-2	.	TGTGCCAGCAGCCCTGGGGCACGATACAATGAGCAGTTCTTC	CASSPGARYNEQFF
TRBD1	TRBJ1-1	TRBV5-1	.	TGCGCCAGCAGCTCAGGACAGGGGGCTGGAACTGAAGCTTTCTTT	CASSSGQGAGTEAFF
TRBD2	TRBJ2-3	TRBV5-8	.	TGTGCCAGCAGCTCCACTCGGGGAGGGGTTAGCACAGATACGCAGTATTTT	CASSSTRGGVSTDTQYF
.	TRBJ2-6	TRBV6-1	medium-sized	TGTGCCAGCAGTGAGGAGTTGATCGGGGCCAACGTCCTGACTTTC	CASSEELIGANVLTF
TRBD1	TRBJ1-1	TRBV6-1	.	TGTGCCAGCAGTGCTCGGGGTGGTGTGGGACAGCCCGCCGCTTTCTTT	CASSARGGVGQPAAFF
.	TRBJ1-2	TRBV6-1	.	TGTGCCAGCGTTATCCAGGGGATCGGCTACACCTTC	CASVIQGIGYTF
.	TRBJ2-3	TRBV5-1	.	TGCGCCAGCAGCCCGAGTGGAAGCGGGCACACAGATACGCAGTATTTT	CASSPSGSGHTDTQYF
TRBD1	TRBJ2-1	TRBV19	.	TGTGCCAGTAGTCCCTTCGGACAGGGGTGGTACAATGAGCAGTTCTTC	CASSPFGQGWYNEQFF
TRBD1	TRBJ1-4	TRBV14	.	TGTGCCAGCAGCCAACAGGGGGCGCGAGGGGAAAAACTGTTTTTT	CASSQQGARGEKLFF
TRBD2	TRBJ2-7	TRBV5-6	.	TGTGCCAGCAATTACCGGGGGGGTTACTCCTACGAGCAGTACTTC	CASNYRGGYSYEQYF
TRBD1	TRBJ1-3	TRBV7-2	.	TGTGCCAGCAGCTTTGTGGCAGGGGGCGGGTCTGGAAACACCATATATTTT	CASSFVAGGGSGNTIYF
.	TRBJ2-2	TRBV5-1	.	TGCGCCAGCAGCTTGGGGATCCTCCATACTACCAAGAACACCGGGGAGCTGTTTTTT	CASSLGILHTTKNTGELFF
.	TRBJ1-5	TRBV2	.	TGTGCCAGCGTTCAGGGCCGAAGCCAGCCCCAGCATTTT	CASVQGRSQPQHF
.	TRBJ1-3	TRBV5-1	.	TGCGCCAGCAGCCCCGGCGGCCTAAGCTCTGGAAACACCATATATTTT	CASSPGGLSSGNTIYF
TRBD1	TRBJ2-7	TRBV5-1	.	TGCGCCAGCAGCCTTTTTGGGACAGGCTCTGGGAACGAGCAGTACTTC	CASSLFGTGSGNEQYF
.	TRBJ1-1	TRBV7-9	.	TGTGCCAGCAGCGCCGACAGGAACACTGAAGCTTTCTTT	CASSADRNTEAFF
TRBD1	TRBJ2-4	TRBV2	.	TGTGCCAGCAGTGGAGCACAGGGGGCGGCCAAAAACATTCAGTACTTC	CASSGAQGAAKNIQYF
TRBD2	TRBJ2-2	TRBV27	.	TGTGCCAGCAGTTTTCTAGCGGGGAACACCGGGGAGCTGTTTTTT	CASSFLAGNTGELFF
TRBD1	TRBJ2-1	TRBV5-1	.	TGCGCCAGCAGCCTCGACAGGGACAATGAGCAGTTCTTC	CASSLDRDNEQFF
.	TRBJ1-1	TRBV7-2	.	TGTGCCAGCAGCTTAGCAGTCGGTGCTTTCTTT	CASSLAVGAFF
TRBD1	TRBJ2-2	TRBV19	.	TGTGCCACTAGGGGTGGACAGGGATACACCGGGGAGCTGTTTTTT	CATRGGQGYTGELFF
.	TRBJ2-7	TRBV20-1	.	TGCAGTGCTTTACACCGATACGAGCAGTACTTC	CSALHRYEQYF
TRBD1	TRBJ2-3	TRBV5-1	few	TGCGCCAGCAGCCTCGGGACAGTTGGAGGTGGGACAGATACGCAGTATTTT	CASSLGTVGGGTDTQYF
TRBD2	TRBJ2-5	TRBV11-1	.	TGTGCCAGCAGCTTAGGAGGCGGGGGGGAGCTGAGCCCCCAGTACTTC	CASSLGGGGELSPQYF